This T cell receptor beta chain originates from a study of shared clonotypes between healthy human individuals. Study findings and constraints: Estimated richness values were generally larger in naive subsets than in memory subsets.

To note about this clone: No antigen is known for it.

Original processing notes: From ImmunoSEQ came sequences covering only the junction and carrying no quality scores, so filtering differed. The repertoire was sequenced with immunoSEQ multiplex PCR; TCRdb's copy has only in-frame clones and lacks some. The DNA gave D and trimming, while V, J and clone size come from that table. This sample has millions of clones, with 90% to 95% found just once. CDR1 and CDR2 from the germline V gene are MNHEY and SVGAGI. With 5 bases removed from V and 12 bases from J, the gap between germline ends came to 13 bases. The CDR3 totals 11 residues. This chain links TRBV6-5 with TRBJ1-1; D may be TRBD1 (6 bases). The TCR originated in a man between 18 and 35 years old in good health. The sample was naive CD4+ T cells sorted from blood. Documented subset: CD45RA+ positively selected. The CDR3 loop reads CASSEGGGTFF. The CDR3 nucleotides read TGTGCCAGCAGTGAAGGAGGGGGAACTTTCTTT.